The 11 T cell receptor beta chains below come from one sample, sequenced in a study of response to subunit inactivated influenza vaccine. MiXCR, applied by TCRdb to the RT-PCR reads, yields one record per CDR3 protein. The sample lists about 190,000 distinct CDR3 sequences, approximately 15% occurring once. This sample comprised CD8+ T cells sorted from PBMCs, obtained 5 days after vaccination. The receptors here all came from a man aged 50 to 59 who received an inactivated influenza vaccine.

The table lists this clonotype with a few counts. This chain links TRBV9 with TRBJ2-7, with D possibly TRBD1 on 5 matching bases. The CDR3 is 15 amino acids. Germline V gives CDR1 SGDLS, CDR2 YYNGEE. V lost 0 bases, J lost 3 bases, and 13 bases lay in between. Written as DNA, the CDR3 is TGTGCCAGCAGCGTAGGAGGAACAGGTTACTACGAGCAGTACTTC. Its translation is CASSVGGTGYYEQYF.

This sequence joins TRBV20-1 and TRBJ2-7; 10 nucleotides line up with TRBD1. The CDR3 extends over 18 amino acids. V trimming: 1 base; J trimming: 2 bases; junction bases outside the gene matches: 14. CDR1 is DFQATT, CDR2 SNEGSKA, per germline (reference sequence). This CDR3 reads CSARVPPGQGTRPYEQYF. CDR3 coding DNA: TGCAGTGCTAGAGTACCCCCGGGACAGGGGACGCGGCCCTACGAGCAGTACTTC.

This clonotype was seen more than once but under ten times. This chain links TRBV30 with TRBJ2-1; D is uncertain. V lost 2 bases and J lost 5, with 16 bases in between. Per germline, CDR1 GTSNPN and CDR2 SVGIG (reference sequence). The CDR3 contains 15 residues. CDR3: CAWSPPEVRDNEQFF. The CDR3 nucleotides are TGTGCCTGGAGTCCTCCTGAGGTGCGAGACAATGAGCAGTTCTTC.

This chain joins TRBV6-1 and TRBJ1-2; D is possibly TRBD1 (6 bases). The CDR3 loop spans 15 amino acids. The germline CDR1 and CDR2 sequences are MNHNS and SASEGT. Trimming removed 1 base at V and 2 bases at J, with 11 bases between. DNA of the CDR3: TGTGCCAGCAGTGAAGGTAGGGGGTCGAACTATGGCTACACCTTC. Its protein product is CASSEGRGSNYGYTF.

The chain combines TRBV20-1 with TRBJ1-6; the D is unclear. Trimming pared 3 bases from V and 0 bases from J, leaving 9 bases between. Looked up from germline, CDR1 is DFQATT and CDR2 is SNEGSKA (reference sequence). The CDR3 length is 15 residues. The CDR3 spells CSARGLSSYNSPLHF. The CDR3, as DNA: TGCAGTGCTAGGGGATTGAGCTCCTATAATTCACCCCTCCACTTT.

This clonotype has just a few counts. The V call is TRBV28, the J call TRBJ2-3; 9 bases align to TRBD2. Trimming cost V 5 bases and J 3 bases; bases outside gene matches: 15. The CDR3 is 18 amino acids. Germline V gene data show CDR1 as MDHEN and CDR2 as SYDVKM. CDR3 bases: TGTGCCAGCAGTCGCATCGGGTTGAGCGGGGGGAGGACAGATACGCAGTATTTT. Encoded protein: CASSRIGLSGGRTDTQYF.

The sample holds a few counts of this clonotype. The rearrangement links TRBV12-3 or TRBV12-4 to TRBJ2-2; D unclear. CDR3 length: 12 amino acids. With 5 bases removed from V and 11 bases from J, the gap between germline ends came to 12 bases. Here the CDR3 reads CASSETRIELFF. CDR3 coding DNA: TGTGCCAGCAGTGAAACACGGATAGAGCTGTTTTTT.

The chain recombines TRBV6-5 with TRBJ2-1, with 7 bases matching TRBD1. This CDR3 is built from 17 residues. J lost 0 bases, V lost 2 bases, and 7 bases had no gene match. Looked up from germline, CDR1 is MNHEY and CDR2 is SVGAGI. CDR3 region: CASSYAPPGGSYNEQFF. CDR3 DNA: TGTGCCAGCAGTTACGCCCCTCCAGGGGGCTCCTACAATGAGCAGTTCTTC.

The chain recombines TRBV24-1 with TRBJ2-7, with 7 bases matching TRBD1. The V gene's germline CDR1 is KGHDR and CDR2 SFDVKD. The CDR3 sequence is 17 residues long. The V segment lost 2 bases and the J segment 0 bases; nucleotides outside the gene matches: 9. CDR3 sequence reads: CATSDSRQGRGSYEQYF. The CDR3 DNA is TGTGCCACCAGTGATTCACGACAGGGAAGGGGCTCCTACGAGCAGTACTTC.

The V gene is TRBV12-3 or TRBV12-4, the J gene TRBJ2-7; 7 nucleotides align to TRBD1. J gave up 0 bases and V 3 bases, and 5 bases lay outside the gene matches. The CDR3 is 15 residues long. DNA for the CDR3: TGTGCCAGCAGTTTCGGACAGGCGACCTCCTACGAGCAGTACTTC. Translated: CASSFGQATSYEQYF.

This clonotype occurred many times. The chain links TRBV28 to TRBJ2-1; D perhaps matches TRBD1 (5 bases). Germline lookup yields CDR1 MDHEN and CDR2 SYDVKM. This CDR3 has 13 residues. With 3 bases removed from V and 6 bases from J, the gap between germline ends came to 9 bases. For the CDR3, the DNA is TGTGCCAGCAGTTTTTTTAGGGGCAATGAGCAGTTCTTC. Translating it yields CASSFFRGNEQFF.